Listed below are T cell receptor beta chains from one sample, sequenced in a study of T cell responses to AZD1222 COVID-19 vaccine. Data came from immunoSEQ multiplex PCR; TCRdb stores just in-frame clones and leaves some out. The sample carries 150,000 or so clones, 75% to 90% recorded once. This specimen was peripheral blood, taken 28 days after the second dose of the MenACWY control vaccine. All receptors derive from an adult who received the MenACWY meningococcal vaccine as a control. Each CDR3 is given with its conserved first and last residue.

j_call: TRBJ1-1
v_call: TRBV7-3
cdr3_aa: CASSLDRDTEAFF

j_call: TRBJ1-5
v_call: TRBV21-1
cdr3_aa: CASHGSNQPQHF

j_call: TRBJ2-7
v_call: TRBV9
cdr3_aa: CASGGDLSYEQYF

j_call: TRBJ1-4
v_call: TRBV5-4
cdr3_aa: CASSLGQGKVEKLFF

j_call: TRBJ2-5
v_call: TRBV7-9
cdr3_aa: CASSLGSGGQETQYF

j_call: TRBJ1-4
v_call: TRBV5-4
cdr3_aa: CASSGQLFF

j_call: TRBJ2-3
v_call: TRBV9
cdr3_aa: CASSIIAGGPGADTQYF

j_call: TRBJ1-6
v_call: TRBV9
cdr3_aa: CASSGTTEANSPLHF

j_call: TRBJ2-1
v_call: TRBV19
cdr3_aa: CASSPGQYYNEQFF

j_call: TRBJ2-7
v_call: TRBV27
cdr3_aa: CASIGGLVQYF

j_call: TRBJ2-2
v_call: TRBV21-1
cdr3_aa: CASSTRGLAGGFDTGELFF

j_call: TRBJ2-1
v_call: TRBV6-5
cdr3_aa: CASSSPGQGTYNEQFF

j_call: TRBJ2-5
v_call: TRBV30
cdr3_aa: CAWGPRETQYF

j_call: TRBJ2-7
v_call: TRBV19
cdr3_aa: CASRDRATYEQYF

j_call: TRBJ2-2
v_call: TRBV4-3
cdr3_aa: CASSPATSGSPRELFF

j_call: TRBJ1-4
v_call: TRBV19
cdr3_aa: CASNLRSRANEKLFF

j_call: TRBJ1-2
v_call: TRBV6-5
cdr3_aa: CASSYSRTGGGYGYTF

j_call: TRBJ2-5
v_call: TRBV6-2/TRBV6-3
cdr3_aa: CASSYPGLAEETQYF

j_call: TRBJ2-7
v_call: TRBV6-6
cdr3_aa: CASTYSGTPYF

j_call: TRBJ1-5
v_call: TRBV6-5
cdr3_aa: CASMGLGGNQPQHF

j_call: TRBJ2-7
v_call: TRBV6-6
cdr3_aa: CASSPGRHYEQYF

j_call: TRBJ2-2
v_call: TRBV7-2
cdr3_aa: CASIPQSAGQGAGGELFF

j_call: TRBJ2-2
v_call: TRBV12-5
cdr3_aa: CASALVATGELFF